This T cell receptor beta chain stems from a study of T cells in localized non-small cell lung cancer. V lost 0 bases and J lost 6, with 18 bases in between. CDR3 length: 16 residues. Germline CDR1 is LNHNV and CDR2 is YYDKDF (reference sequence). The protocol was immunoSEQ multiplex PCR, while the TCRdb copy is restricted to in-frame clones and leaves out a portion. The table has about 35,000 clones, 75% to 95% seen once. The sample consisted of peripheral blood mononuclear cells, taken before any cancer treatment. The chain employs TRBV15 and TRBJ2-7; D perhaps matches TRBD2 (5 bases). The TCR was taken from an older female donor with stage II lung adenocarcinoma. The CDR3 sequence: CATSRDRISSPGEQYF. The CDR3 DNA is TGTGCCACCAGCAGAGATCGTATTTCTAGCCCAGGCGAGCAGTACTTC.